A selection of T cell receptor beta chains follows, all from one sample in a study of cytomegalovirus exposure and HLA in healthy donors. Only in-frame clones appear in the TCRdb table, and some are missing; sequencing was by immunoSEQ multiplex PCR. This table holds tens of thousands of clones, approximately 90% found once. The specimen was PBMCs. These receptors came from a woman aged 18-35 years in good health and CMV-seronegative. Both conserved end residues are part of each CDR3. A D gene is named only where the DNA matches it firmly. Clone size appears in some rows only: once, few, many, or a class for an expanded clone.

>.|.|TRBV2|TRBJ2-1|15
TGTGCCAGCAGTGAACGGAGGAGCTCCTACAATGAGCAGTTCTTC
CASSERRSSYNEQFF
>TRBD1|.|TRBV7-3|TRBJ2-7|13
TGTGCCAGCAGCTTTTCAGGGGGTTACGAGCAGTACTTC
CASSFSGGYEQYF
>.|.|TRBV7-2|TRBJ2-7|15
TGTGCCAGCAGCCTCGCTTCTAGCGTATCCTGGGAGCAGTACTTC
CASSLASSVSWEQYF
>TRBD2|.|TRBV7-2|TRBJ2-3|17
TGTGCCAGCAGCTTAGTCGGGGCTAGCGGGAGTGTGGATACGCAGTATTTT
CASSLVGASGSVDTQYF
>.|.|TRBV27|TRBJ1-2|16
TGTGCCAGCAGTTTAAACGTCCGGAGAGCTAACTATGGCTACACCTTC
CASSLNVRRANYGYTF
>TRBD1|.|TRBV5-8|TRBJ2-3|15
TGTGCCAGCAGCCGGGACAGGCCTAGCACAGATACGCAGTATTTT
CASSRDRPSTDTQYF
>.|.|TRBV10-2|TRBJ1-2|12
TGCGCCAGCAGTTCCCAGGGATATGGCTACACCTTC
CASSSQGYGYTF
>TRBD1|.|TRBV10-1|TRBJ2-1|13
TGCGCCAGCAGTGTGGGACAGGGGAATGAGCAGTTCTTC
CASSVGQGNEQFF
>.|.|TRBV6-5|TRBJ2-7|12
TGTGCCAGCTGGCAGGGGACGGGCGAGCAGTACTTC
CASWQGTGEQYF
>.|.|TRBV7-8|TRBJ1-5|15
TGTGCCACTCGGTCTGGGCAGGGTAGCAATCAGCCCCAGCATTTT
CATRSGQGSNQPQHF
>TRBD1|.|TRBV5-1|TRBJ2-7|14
TGCGCCAGCAGCTTACAGGGGGCCGGCTACGAGCAGTACTTC
CASSLQGAGYEQYF
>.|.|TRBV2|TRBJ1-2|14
TGTGCCAGCAGTCCCGGGACAACTAACTATGGCTACACCTTC
CASSPGTTNYGYTF
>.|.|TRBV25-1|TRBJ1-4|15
TGTGCCAGCAGTGGAACCCGGGACAACAATGAAAAACTGTTTTTT
CASSGTRDNNEKLFF
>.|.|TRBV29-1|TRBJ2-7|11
TGCAGCGCCTGTGAGGCCTACGAGCAGTACTTC
CSACEAYEQYF
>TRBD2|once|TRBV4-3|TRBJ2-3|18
TGCGCCAGCAGCCAAGGTTTAGCGGGGGGGGTGAACGGAAATACGCAGTATTTT
CASSQGLAGGVNGNTQYF
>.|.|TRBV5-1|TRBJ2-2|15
TGCGCCAGCAGCTTGGAGCAGGGAGGCACCGGGGAGCTGTTTTTT
CASSLEQGGTGELFF
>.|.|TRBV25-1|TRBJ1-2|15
TGTGCCAGCAGCGAAGGGGAGGCCCCGGTGTATGGCTACACCTTC
CASSEGEAPVYGYTF
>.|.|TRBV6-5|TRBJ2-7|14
TGTGCCAGCAGTTACGGTGCAGCGACCTACGAGCAGTACTTC
CASSYGAATYEQYF
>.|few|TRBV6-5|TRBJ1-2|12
TGTGCCAGCTCACCTCGCGGGTTGGGCTACACCTTC
CASSPRGLGYTF
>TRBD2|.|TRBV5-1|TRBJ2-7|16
TGCGCCAGCAGCTACTTCCTAGCGGGAGGGGGCTACGAGCAGTACTTC
CASSYFLAGGGYEQYF
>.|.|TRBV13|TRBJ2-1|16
TGTGCCAGCAGCCAGAGTGACGGGATTTCTTTCGATGAGCAGTTCTTC
CASSQSDGISFDEQFF